These T cell receptor beta chains were read from a single sample in a study of blood T cells in healthy people across ages. TCRdb re-derived calls from the 5' RACE reads in MiXCR, one entry per CDR3 protein. The table shows over 1.5 million distinct CDR3 sequences, with around 48% occurring only once. The source material was blood. The receptors here all came from a woman aged 40-49 years in good health. The CDR3 runs from the conserved cysteine through the conserved F or W. A D gene is named only where the DNA matches it firmly. Rows give clone size only sometimes, using once, few, many, or a class for an expanded clone.

cdr3_nt cdr3_aa v_call clone_size d_call j_call
TGTGCCAGCAGTTACGAAGTACGGGGGGCTATAGGCTACACCTTC CASSYEVRGAIGYTF TRBV6-6 - - TRBJ1-2
TGCAGCGTTGACCCCGACAGGGGGCGAAGAGATGGCTACACCTTC CSVDPDRGRRDGYTF TRBV29-1 - TRBD1 TRBJ1-2
TGTGCCAGCCGCCCAACAGGGCCGGCTGGCTACACCTTC CASRPTGPAGYTF TRBV6-5 - - TRBJ1-2
TGCGCCAGCAGCCAAGCGGGAGGGGCACAAGAGACCCAGTACTTC CASSQAGGAQETQYF TRBV4-1 many TRBD2 TRBJ2-5
TGTGCCACCAGTGACCCAACAGGGGGCAGGGGCACCGGGGAGCTGTTTTTT CATSDPTGGRGTGELFF TRBV24-1 - TRBD1 TRBJ2-2
TGTGCCAGCGCGCTGGGGGCGGAAGACTATGGCTACACCTTC CASALGAEDYGYTF TRBV7-8 - - TRBJ1-2
TGTGCCAGCAGCCCCCTAATCTACTCCTACAATGAGCAGTTCTTC CASSPLIYSYNEQFF TRBV7-2 few - TRBJ2-1
TGCAGCGTTGCCCGGCTGGGGGGGGATGAGCAGTTCTTC CSVARLGGDEQFF TRBV29-1 - TRBD2 TRBJ2-1
TGCGCCAGCACCTGGGGGATTGAGCAGTTCTTC CASTWGIEQFF TRBV5-1 - - TRBJ2-1
TGTGCCAGCAGCTTAGTAAGGTCTCAGGGGTATGGCTACACCTTC CASSLVRSQGYGYTF TRBV7-2 - - TRBJ1-2
TGTGCCAGCAGTGATAGCGGGGGGATCACCTACGAGCAGTACTTC CASSDSGGITYEQYF TRBV6-1 - TRBD2 TRBJ2-7
TGTGCCAGCAGTTACACGGGGGAAAAACTGTTTTTT CASSYTGEKLFF TRBV27 - - TRBJ1-4
TGTGCCAGCAGTCGCCCCTTGAGCTCCTATAATTCACCCCTCCACTTT CASSRPLSSYNSPLHF TRBV12-3/TRBV12-4 - - TRBJ1-6
TGCAGTGCTGTCCCGACAGGGTTGCACTATGGCTACACCTTC CSAVPTGLHYGYTF TRBV20-1 - TRBD1 TRBJ1-2
TGTGCCAGCAGTGACTCCCCCTTCGGGGGGGCCTACAATGAGCAGTTCTTC CASSDSPFGGAYNEQFF TRBV6-4 - TRBD2 TRBJ2-1
TGTGCCAGCAGCACCAGCGCACTAGCGGGGGTCCAAGAGACCCAGTACTTC CASSTSALAGVQETQYF TRBV9 few TRBD2 TRBJ2-5
TGTGCCAGCAGCGCTCTTGGGTCTAGAGGTAGTGAAAAACTGTTTTTT CASSALGSRGSEKLFF TRBV9 - - TRBJ1-4
TGTGCCAGCAGTAACCGACAGGAACGCCAAGAGACCCAGTACTTC CASSNRQERQETQYF TRBV7-9 - - TRBJ2-5
TGTGCCAGCAGCCCAGACACGGACAGGGTCTACGAGCAGTACTTC CASSPDTDRVYEQYF TRBV12-3/TRBV12-4 - TRBD1 TRBJ2-7
TGCGCCAGCAGCCCAGACCCGGGCTTTAATGAAAAACTGTTTTTT CASSPDPGFNEKLFF TRBV5-1 - - TRBJ1-4
TGTGCCACCAGGCAGGGAGCTGTTAACGAGCTGTACTTC CATRQGAVNELYF TRBV15 - - TRBJ2-7
TGCAGTGCTAGAGTGGAGGGGTATGGTTACACCTTC CSARVEGYGYTF TRBV20-1 - - TRBJ1-2
TGTGCCAGCAAGGTGGAAGAGACCCAGTACTTC CASKVEETQYF TRBV6-1 few - TRBJ2-5
TGTGCCAGCAGCATTTCACAGGGGATGGCTACTGAAGCTTTCTTT CASSISQGMATEAFF TRBV7-2 - TRBD1 TRBJ1-1
TGTGCCAGCAGTTTAGGGGCAGGATCACCCCTCCACTTT CASSLGAGSPLHF TRBV27 - - TRBJ1-6
TGTGCCAGCAGCTTAGATCTGGCTAGCGGGGGGGCCTCGGATGAGCAGTTCTTC CASSLDLASGGASDEQFF TRBV7-6 - TRBD2 TRBJ2-1
TGTGCCAGCAGCCGCGGACAGGAGAGAAGCACAGATACGCAGTATTTT CASSRGQERSTDTQYF TRBV7-9 few TRBD1 TRBJ2-3
TGTGCCAGCAGCCGGGCGAAGGGGACAGGGCTAAGAGAGCAGTACTTC CASSRAKGTGLREQYF TRBV4-2 - TRBD1 TRBJ2-4
TGCAGTGCTAAAGAACAGAGTGATAGCTATCAGCCCCAGCATTTT CSAKEQSDSYQPQHF TRBV20-1 - - TRBJ1-5
TGTGCCAGCAGTTACTCGAACCCACCTAGCGGGGGGGCCCTCGGAGAGACCCAGTACTTC CASSYSNPPSGGALGETQYF TRBV6-5 - TRBD2 TRBJ2-5
TGTGCCAGCAGTACCGGGACAGGGGTATTGGGATCCTACAATGAGCAGTTCTTC CASSTGTGVLGSYNEQFF TRBV12-3/TRBV12-4 few TRBD1 TRBJ2-1
TGTGCCAGCAGCTTGGGGTCAGAATATGAAAAACTGTTTTTT CASSLGSEYEKLFF TRBV5-6 few - TRBJ1-4
TGTGCCAGTTCTCCCTCCGGGTACCAGTTCTACGAGCAGTACTTC CASSPSGYQFYEQYF TRBV19 - - TRBJ2-7
TGTGCCAGCAGGGGTGGAAACACCATATATTTT CASRGGNTIYF TRBV9 few - TRBJ1-3
TGTGCCAGCAGTTTTAACCGGGTCGGGGGCTACACCTTC CASSFNRVGGYTF TRBV27 few - TRBJ1-2
TGTGCCAGCAGCGCCCGGGGGCCGAACACTGAAGCTTTCTTT CASSARGPNTEAFF TRBV12-3/TRBV12-4 - - TRBJ1-1
TGCAGCGTTGAAGATCTTGATTTCAGTATCTCGCTCGGGGGAATTGACAATGAGCAGTTCTTC CSVEDLDFSISLGGIDNEQFF TRBV29-1 - - TRBJ2-1
TGTGCCAGCAGCCAAGGAACGCGGGAGCAAGAGACCCAGTACTTC CASSQGTREQETQYF TRBV3-1 once TRBD2 TRBJ2-5
TGTGCCAGCAGTCGCTCCGGGACAGGGGGCTACGAGCAGTACTTC CASSRSGTGGYEQYF TRBV6-2/TRBV6-3 few TRBD1 TRBJ2-7
TGTGCCAGCAGACTCCTTGGAGGGTTTAACAATGAGCAGTTCTTC CASRLLGGFNNEQFF TRBV28 few - TRBJ2-1
TGTGCCAGCAGCGTAGCTGCTGAACTGGGGGCCAACGTCCTGACTTTC CASSVAAELGANVLTF TRBV9 - - TRBJ2-6
TGTGCCAGCACCCGGCCGAGGGGCCAGGAGACCCAGTACTTC CASTRPRGQETQYF TRBV7-2 - - TRBJ2-5
TGTGCCAGCAGCTCGCTCTACCGGGACAGTCAAGAGACCCAGTACTTC CASSSLYRDSQETQYF TRBV7-9 few TRBD1 TRBJ2-5
TGTGCCAGCTCACCACAGGAGGGGAACACTGAAGCTTTCTTT CASSPQEGNTEAFF TRBV18 - - TRBJ1-1
TGTGCCAGCCGGTTCGGTCAAGAGACCCAGTACTTC CASRFGQETQYF TRBV6-6 - - TRBJ2-5
TGTGCCAGCTCACCACTTATAGCGGGGGAAGAGACCCAGTACTTC CASSPLIAGEETQYF TRBV18 - TRBD2 TRBJ2-5
TGTGCCAGCAGCTTAGCGCTACGTTATGGCTACACCTTC CASSLALRYGYTF TRBV7-9 - - TRBJ1-2
TGTGCCAGCAGACCCGGGACTAGCGGACGAGATGAGCAGTTCTTC CASRPGTSGRDEQFF TRBV6-2/TRBV6-3 - TRBD2 TRBJ2-1
TGTGCCAGCAGCTTAGAGGCGGGCCCGGGTTCACCCCTCCACTTT CASSLEAGPGSPLHF TRBV7-8 once - TRBJ1-6
TGTGCCAGCAGTGAACAGGGAGTGGGAGAGACCCAGTACTTC CASSEQGVGETQYF TRBV6-1 few - TRBJ2-5
TGTGCCAGCAGTGGGGGACAGGGAAAACAATCTGGGGCCAGCGTCCTGACTTTC CASSGGQGKQSGASVLTF TRBV2 - TRBD1 TRBJ2-6
TGTGCCAGCAGCCCAGAGCGCAGCTACAATGAGCAGTTCTTC CASSPERSYNEQFF TRBV11-2 - - TRBJ2-1
TGTGCCAGCAGTTTAGTACGAGGGGAGCTGTTTTTT CASSLVRGELFF TRBV12-3/TRBV12-4 - - TRBJ2-2
TGTGCCAGCAGACAGTGGGAGGAAAGGGATAATTCACCCCTCCACTTT CASRQWEERDNSPLHF TRBV3-1 - - TRBJ1-6
TGTGCGTACAGGACCTACTCAGGAGAGACCCAGTACTTC CAYRTYSGETQYF TRBV7-2 - - TRBJ2-5
TGTGCCAGCAGCCCGCGCCGCGGGGGCTACACCTTC CASSPRRGGYTF TRBV27 - - TRBJ1-2
TGTGCCAGCAGCCCATGGAGGGGACAGGAAAGGGACATTCAGTACTTC CASSPWRGQERDIQYF TRBV7-9 - TRBD1 TRBJ2-4
TGTGCCAGCAGTCTGACCGACAGCCCCCAGTACTTC CASSLTDSPQYF TRBV12-3/TRBV12-4 - - TRBJ2-5
TGTGCCAGCAGATCCCAGACTAGCGGGTCCTACAATGAGCAGTTCTTC CASRSQTSGSYNEQFF TRBV6-2/TRBV6-3 - TRBD2 TRBJ2-1